The clone carrying this TCR beta chain came up once. These data originate in a study of blood T cell repertoires in COVID-19. Sequenced by immunoSEQ multiplex PCR; TCRdb stores in-frame clones only, minus some. The table lists about 73,000 clones, about four fifths of them singletons, with 4.1% in the top ten. The germline gives CDR1 MNHEY, CDR2 SMNVEV (reference sequence). Trimming stripped 0 bases from V and 4 bases from J, with 24 bases between. The length of the CDR3 is 19 residues. The sequencing input was peripheral blood. The TCR originated in a woman aged 55-75 years with acute or convalescent COVID-19. The chain has TRBV27 and TRBJ1-2; D ambiguous. This CDR3 is CASSLSSLVRGGSTYGYTF. CDR3 nucleotides: TGTGCCAGCAGTTTATCTTCTCTCGTCAGAGGAGGCAGTACCTATGGCTACACCTTC.